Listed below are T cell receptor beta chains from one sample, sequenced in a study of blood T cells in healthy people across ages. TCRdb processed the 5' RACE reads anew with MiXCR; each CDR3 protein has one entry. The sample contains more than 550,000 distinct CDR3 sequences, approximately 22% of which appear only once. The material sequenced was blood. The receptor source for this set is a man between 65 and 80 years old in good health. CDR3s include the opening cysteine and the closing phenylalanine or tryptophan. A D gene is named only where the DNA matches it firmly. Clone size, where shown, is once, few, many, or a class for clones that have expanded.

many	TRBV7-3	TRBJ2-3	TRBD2	TGTGCCAGCAGCTTATCTAGCGGAGACACAGATACGCAGTATTTT	CASSLSSGDTDTQYF
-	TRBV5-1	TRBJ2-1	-	TGCGCCAGCAGTAGTCGACAGGATTACAATGAGCAGTTCTTC	CASSSRQDYNEQFF
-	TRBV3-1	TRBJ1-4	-	TGTGCCAGCAGCCAAGTGAGGGGATCTAATGAAAAACTGTTTTTT	CASSQVRGSNEKLFF
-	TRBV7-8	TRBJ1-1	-	TGTGCCAGCAGCCCCTCGGGGTACCGAACTGAAGCTTTCTTT	CASSPSGYRTEAFF
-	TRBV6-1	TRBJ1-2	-	TGTGCCAGCAGTGAAGGAACCGGAGTAGGCTACACCTTC	CASSEGTGVGYTF
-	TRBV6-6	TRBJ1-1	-	TGTGCCAGCATCTTGATGGACACTGAAGCTTTCTTT	CASILMDTEAFF
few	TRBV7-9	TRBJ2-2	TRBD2	TGTGCCAGCAGCCTCCGACTAGCGGGAGGCGCCGGGGAGCTGTTTTTT	CASSLRLAGGAGELFF
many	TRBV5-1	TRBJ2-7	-	TGTGCCAGCAGCTTGGACGGCTCCTACGAGCAGTACTTC	CASSLDGSYEQYF
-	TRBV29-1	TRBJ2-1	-	TGCAGCGTTGAAGCACAGGTATCCTACAATGAGCAGTTCTTC	CSVEAQVSYNEQFF
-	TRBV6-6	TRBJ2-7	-	TGTGCCAGCAGTTACTCACAGGGTTCCTACGAGCAGTACTTC	CASSYSQGSYEQYF
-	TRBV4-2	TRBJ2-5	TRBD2	TGTGCCAGCAGCCAAGAACCCCAGCGGGGGGGCCAAGAGACCCAGTACTTC	CASSQEPQRGGQETQYF
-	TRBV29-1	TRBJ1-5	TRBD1	TGCAGCGACCTACTACGCTACAGGGGGCTTTATAGCAATCAGCCCCAGCATTTT	CSDLLRYRGLYSNQPQHF
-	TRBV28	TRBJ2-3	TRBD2	TGTGCCAGCAGCAAATCTGCGGGACTACCCAACACAGATACGCAGTATTTT	CASSKSAGLPNTDTQYF
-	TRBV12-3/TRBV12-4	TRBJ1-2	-	TGTGCCAGCAGTTTTTCTAACCTCCTTGGCTACACCTTC	CASSFSNLLGYTF
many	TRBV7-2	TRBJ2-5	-	TGTGCCAGCAGCTTCCGACATACCCAAGAGACCCAGTACTTC	CASSFRHTQETQYF
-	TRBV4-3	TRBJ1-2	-	TGCGCCAGCAGCCAAGTTCAGGGTCCTTATGGCTACACCTTC	CASSQVQGPYGYTF
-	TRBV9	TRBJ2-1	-	TGTGCCAGCAGCGTACTTGGCTACAATGAGCAGTTCTTC	CASSVLGYNEQFF
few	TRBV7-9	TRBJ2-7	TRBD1	TGTGCCAGCAGCTTAAGTTTTGGGGGGGGACAGGGCTACGAGCAGTACTTC	CASSLSFGGGQGYEQYF
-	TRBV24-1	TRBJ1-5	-	TGTGCCACCAGTGATTCCCCGGCGGGCCAGCCCCAGCATTTT	CATSDSPAGQPQHF
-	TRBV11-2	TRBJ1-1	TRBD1	TGTGCCAGCAGCGTTACCGGGACAGGACCGAACACTGAAGCTTTCTTT	CASSVTGTGPNTEAFF
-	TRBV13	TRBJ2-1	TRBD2	TGTGCCAGCATCCCCTCCCAAGCGGGAGGGCGATACAATGAGCAGTTCTTC	CASIPSQAGGRYNEQFF
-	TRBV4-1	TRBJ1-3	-	TGCGCCAGCAGCTTGGAAGGGGGGACTGGAAACACCATATATTTT	CASSLEGGTGNTIYF
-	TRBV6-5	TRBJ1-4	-	TGTGCCAGCAGTTACGCGGCAGTATGGCAGATAAATGAAAAACTGTTTTTT	CASSYAAVWQINEKLFF
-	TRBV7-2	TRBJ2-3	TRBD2	TGTGCCAGCAACTTATTCGGCGGGAGGACAGATACGCAGTATTTT	CASNLFGGRTDTQYF
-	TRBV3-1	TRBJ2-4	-	TGTGCCAGCAGCCAAGAGACAGCGGTAGCCAAAAACATTCAGTACTTC	CASSQETAVAKNIQYF
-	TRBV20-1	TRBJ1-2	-	TGCAGTGCTAGGGAGGGGGTGAGGGGCTACACCTTC	CSAREGVRGYTF
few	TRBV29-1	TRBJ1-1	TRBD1	TGCAGCGGGATCGACAGGGGGGATACTGAAGCTTTCTTT	CSGIDRGDTEAFF
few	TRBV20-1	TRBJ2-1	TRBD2	TGCAGTGCTAGCGGGAGGGCCTACAATGAGCAGTTCTTC	CSASGRAYNEQFF
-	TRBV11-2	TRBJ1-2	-	TGTGCCAGCAGCTTACTGACAGAAAACTATGGCTACACCTTC	CASSLLTENYGYTF
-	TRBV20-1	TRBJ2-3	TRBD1	TGCACTGGGGACAGGGGGCTGGATACGCAGTATTTT	CTGDRGLDTQYF
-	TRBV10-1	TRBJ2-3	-	TGCGCCAGCAGTGAGTCTGGGGTCCACACAGATACGCAGTATTTT	CASSESGVHTDTQYF
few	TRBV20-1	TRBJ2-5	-	TGCAGTGCTAGAAGTCAGGACCCCCAAGAGACCCAGTACTTC	CSARSQDPQETQYF
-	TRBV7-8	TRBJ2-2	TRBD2	TGTGCCAGCAGTCTACCAAAGACTAGCGGAAACACCGGGGAGCTGTTTTTT	CASSLPKTSGNTGELFF
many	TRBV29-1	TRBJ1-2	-	TGCAGCGTTGTACAGGGACTTGGCTACACCTTC	CSVVQGLGYTF
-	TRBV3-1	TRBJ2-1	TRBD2	TGTGCCAGCAGCCGGGCGGGGGGGCCCCACAATGAGCAGTTCTTC	CASSRAGGPHNEQFF
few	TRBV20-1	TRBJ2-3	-	TGCAGTGCTAGAAGGGCTCTAGGTATTTCGCGAGATACGCAGTATTTT	CSARRALGISRDTQYF
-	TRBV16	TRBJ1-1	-	TGTGCCAGCAGCCAATACGCAGGCTCGAACACTGAAGCTTTCTTT	CASSQYAGSNTEAFF
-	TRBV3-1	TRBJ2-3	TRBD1	TGTGCCAGCAGATCGGACAGGGGGATTCGCACAGATGCGCAGTATTTT	CASRSDRGIRTDAQYF
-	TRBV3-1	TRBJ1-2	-	TGTGCCAGCAGCCAAGACAGCTATGGCCACACCTTC	CASSQDSYGHTF
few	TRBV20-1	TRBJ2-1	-	TGCAGTCCCGCCTTGGAGCGCAATGAGCAGTTCTTC	CSPALERNEQFF
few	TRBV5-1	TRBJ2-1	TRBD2	TGCGCCAGCAGCTTGGCACTAGCGGGAGGTATGAATGAGCAGTTCTTC	CASSLALAGGMNEQFF
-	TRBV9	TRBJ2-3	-	TGTGCCAGCAGCGTTGGCCCCCTAGTACTAACACAGACGGGGGATACGCAGTATTTT	CASSVGPLVLTQTGDTQYF
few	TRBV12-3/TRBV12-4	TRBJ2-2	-	TGTGCCAGCAGCACAGGGGGGGCATACTTCGCCGGGGAGCTGTTTTTT	CASSTGGAYFAGELFF
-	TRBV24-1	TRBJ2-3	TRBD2	TGTGCCACCGGACTAGCGGTCACAGATACGCAGTATTTT	CATGLAVTDTQYF
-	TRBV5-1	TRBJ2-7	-	TGCGCCAGCAGCTCACAGGGTTTAATGCACGAGCAGTACTTC	CASSSQGLMHEQYF
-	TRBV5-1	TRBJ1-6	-	TGCGCCAGCAGCTTCGGGGACACAAGCTCCTATAATTCACCCCTCCACTTT	CASSFGDTSSYNSPLHF
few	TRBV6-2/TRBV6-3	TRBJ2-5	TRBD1	TGTGCCAGCAACCGGGACAGCGCTTTAGGGGAGCAGTACTTC	CASNRDSALGEQYF
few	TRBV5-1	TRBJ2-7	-	TGCGCCAGCAGCAACACCGGGACCCTCTACGAGCAGTACTTC	CASSNTGTLYEQYF
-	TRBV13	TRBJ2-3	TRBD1	TGTGCCAGCAGCCCAACCGGGGGGACAGGGACAGATACGCAGTATTTT	CASSPTGGTGTDTQYF
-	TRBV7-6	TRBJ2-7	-	TGTGCCAGCAGCTTATTTCGGTCCGGGGTTTCCTACGAGCAGTACTTC	CASSLFRSGVSYEQYF
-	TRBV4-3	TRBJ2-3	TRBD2	TGCGCCAGCAGCTGGCGGGGGTCAGATACGCAGTATTTT	CASSWRGSDTQYF
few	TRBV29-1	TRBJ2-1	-	TGCAGCGTTGTCGGTGGTTATGAGCAGTTCTTC	CSVVGGYEQFF
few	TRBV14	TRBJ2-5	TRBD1	TGTGCCAGCAGCCCCTTTGGGACAGGGGAAGAGACCCAGTACTTC	CASSPFGTGEETQYF
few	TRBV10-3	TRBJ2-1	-	TGTGCCATCAGTGTGTCGTACAATGAGCAGTTCTTC	CAISVSYNEQFF